The 30 T cell receptor beta chains below come from one sample, sequenced in a study of neoadjuvant nivolumab and ipilimumab in lung cancer. The protocol was immunoSEQ multiplex PCR, while the TCRdb copy is restricted to in-frame clones and leaves out a portion. The table lists about 18,000 clones, more than 65% of them singletons. Sequenced here: tumor tissue, sampled after neoadjuvant nivolumab, alone or with ipilimumab, at or shortly before surgery. The receptors stem from an adult with non-small cell lung cancer.

Written as DNA, the CDR3 is TGCGCCAGCAGCCAAACCCCGGGACTCTATCAGCCCCAGCATTTT. Protein: CASSQTPGLYQPQHF. The genes are TRBV4-3 and TRBJ1-5, with D possibly TRBD1 on 5 matching bases. Germline CDR1 is LGHNA and CDR2 is YSLEER. The V gene lost 2 bases and the J gene lost 5 bases, with 13 bases spanning the gap. This CDR3 has 15 amino acids.

This clone showed up just a few times. The chain couples TRBV19 to TRBJ2-3, with D maybe TRBD2 (5 bases). In germline, CDR1 is LNHDA, CDR2 SQIVND (reference sequence). The CDR3 spans 15 residues. V lost 3 bases, J lost 5 bases, and 15 bases lay in between. The CDR3, as DNA: TGTGCCAGTAGTATGTACGGGAATTTGGGAGATACGCAGTATTTT. This codes for CASSMYGNLGDTQYF.

The rearrangement joins TRBV10-3 to TRBJ2-3, with TRBD2 as a possible D gene (6 bases). The CDR3 is 16 amino acids. V dropped 3 bases and J dropped 6 bases, with 19 bases sitting between them. Germline CDR1 ENHRY, CDR2 SYGVKD. This CDR3 reads CAISDPSRGAPDTQYF. The CDR3 DNA sequence: TGTGCCATCAGTGACCCGTCACGCGGGGCCCCGGATACGCAGTATTTT.

The J gene is TRBJ1-1, the V gene TRBV6-1; D unclear. Germline V gene sequence: CDR1 MNHNS, CDR2 SASEGT. The CDR3 is 11 residues long. The V and J ends lost 6 bases and 3 bases respectively, with 5 bases between them. The DNA for the CDR3 is TGTGCCAGCAGCGCGTACACTGAAGCTTTCTTT. Protein product: CASSAYTEAFF.

CDR3 in DNA: TGTGCCACCAACTATAGACTAGCGGGAGTTTCTGGGGCCAACGTCCTGACTTTC. Protein: CATNYRLAGVSGANVLTF. The chain employs TRBV11-2 and TRBJ2-6; 12 positions agree with TRBD2. The CDR3 covers 18 residues. Trimming removed 10 bases from V and 1 base from J; junction bases left unmatched: 11. CDR1 and CDR2 from the germline V gene are SGHAT and FQNNGV.

The genes are TRBV7-2 and TRBJ1-5; TRBD1 might be the D (6 bases). Trimming shortened V by 5 bases and J by 6 bases, and 11 bases separated the two germline ends. Germline V lookup: CDR1 SGHTA, CDR2 FQGNSA. The CDR3 totals 13 residues. In DNA form, the CDR3 reads TGTGCCAGCAGCCCGAGGGGGTTTCAGCCCCAGCATTTT. Translating gives CASSPRGFQPQHF.

The CDR3 DNA follows: TGTGCCAGCAGCTTAACCGGGACGTCGGCTTTCTTT. Translated: CASSLTGTSAFF. The genes are TRBV6-1 and TRBJ1-1; D is possibly TRBD1 (5 bases). This CDR3 contains 12 residues. V lost 6 bases and J 11 bases, leaving 16 bases between the germline ends. Germline assignment: CDR1 MNHNS and CDR2 SASEGT.

This clone was observed a few times. CDR3 region: CASSYSDWGRYEQYF. The CDR3 DNA sequence: TGTGCCAGCAGTTACTCGGACTGGGGCAGGTACGAGCAGTACTTC. The chain links TRBV6-5 to TRBJ2-7; possibly TRBD1 or TRBD2 for D (5 bases each). Trimming shortened V by 0 bases and J by 4 bases, and 13 bases separated the two germline ends. The CDR3 is 15 residues long. CDR1 is MNHEY and CDR2 is SVGAGI in the germline V gene.

The V gene is TRBV7-6, the J gene TRBJ2-1, with D uncertain. There are 16 residues in the CDR3. V dropped 0 bases and J dropped 6 bases, with 15 bases sitting between them. CDR1 SGHVS and CDR2 FNYEAQ come from the germline V gene. For the CDR3, the DNA is TGTGCCAGCAGCTTAGCGGGTACTTGGGGAATCAATGAGCAGTTCTTC. This encodes CASSLAGTWGINEQFF.

The rearrangement joins TRBV19 to TRBJ2-7; 7 nucleotides align to TRBD1. CDR3 length equals 13 residues. J lost 6 bases, V lost 5 bases, and 7 bases had no gene match. Germline loops: CDR1 LNHDA, CDR2 SQIVND (reference sequence). Here the CDR3 reads CASSVTTGSEQYF. CDR3 bases: TGTGCCAGTAGTGTTACGACAGGGTCCGAGCAGTACTTC.

The chain is built from TRBV30 and TRBJ1-4; D unclear. Germline CDR1 and CDR2: GTSNPN and SVGIG (reference sequence). This CDR3 spans 14 amino acids. V lost 1 base and J 8 bases, leaving 14 bases between the germline ends. The CDR3 DNA is TGTGCCTGGAGTGCGGTCCCAAACTCGGAAAAACTGTTTTTT. This gives the protein CAWSAVPNSEKLFF.

The rearrangement joins TRBV21-1 to TRBJ1-5; the DNA was not compared with TRBD1, the D call given in the table. TRBV21-1 is a documented pseudogene. There are 15 residues in the CDR3. In nucleotides, the CDR3 is TGTGCCAGCAGCCCCGCCATTGGGCCCAATCAGCCCCAGCATTTT. Protein product: CASSPAIGPNQPQHF.

The chain links TRBV5-1 to TRBJ2-3, with D perhaps given as TRBD1 or TRBD2 (5 bases each). CDR1 is SGHRS, CDR2 YFSETQ, per germline. Trimming removed 4 bases from V and 5 bases from J, with 14 bases in between. The CDR3 runs to 14 residues. CDR3 loop: CASSADLGEDTQYF. The CDR3 DNA follows: TGCGCCAGCAGCGCGGACTTAGGGGAAGATACGCAGTATTTT.

The rearrangement uses TRBV6-5 and TRBJ1-2; 8 nucleotides match TRBD1. CDR1 and CDR2 from the germline V gene are MNHEY and SVGAGI. The J segment lost 8 bases and the V segment lost 9 bases, leaving 8 bases of the junction unmatched. The CDR3 sequence is 12 residues long. The CDR3 sequence is CASRSGQGGYTF. The CDR3 DNA reads as TGTGCCAGTAGGAGCGGACAGGGCGGCTACACCTTC.

The V gene is TRBV29-1, the J gene TRBJ1-2; the D is unclear. Per the germline V gene, CDR1 is SQVTM and CDR2 is ANQGSEA. The V end was cut by 2 bases, the J end by 4 bases, with 8 bases between. The CDR3 has 12 residues. In DNA, the CDR3 is TGCAGCGTTGAAATCAGACCCTATGGCTACACCTTC. Its translation is CSVEIRPYGYTF.

This clone was detected only a few times. The chain joins TRBV6-1 to TRBJ2-1; D unresolved. Trimming removed 1 base from V and 14 bases from J, with 12 bases in between. Germline assignment: CDR1 MNHNS and CDR2 SASEGT. There are 12 residues in the CDR3. CDR3 bases: TGTGCCAGCAGTGAAGTTCACTGGGTGGAGTTCTTC. This codes for CASSEVHWVEFF.

This clone has a handful of counts. The rearrangement uses TRBV30 and TRBJ2-7; a weak D match, TRBD2 (5 bases). Germline V CDR1 and CDR2: GTSNPN, SVGIG (reference sequence). This CDR3 is built from 17 residues. Trimming removed 0 bases at V and 0 bases at J, with 18 bases between. The DNA of the CDR3 is TGTGCCTGGAGTGTCGGACCCGGGGTAGTGGGCTCCTACGAGCAGTACTTC. Residues: CAWSVGPGVVGSYEQYF.

V is TRBV9 and J is TRBJ1-2, with 7 positions matching TRBD1. The V gene's germline CDR1 is SGDLS and CDR2 YYNGEE. Trimming cost V 5 bases and J 4 bases; bases outside gene matches: 5. This CDR3 is 13 amino acids long. The CDR3 loop is CASRDSGGYGYTF. Here the CDR3 DNA reads TGTGCCAGCAGAGACTCAGGGGGCTATGGCTACACCTTC.

The CDR3 is CASSLGGQTGELFF. For the CDR3, the DNA is TGCGCCAGCAGCTTGGGAGGACAAACCGGGGAGCTGTTTTTT. The V call is TRBV5-1, the J call TRBJ2-2, with D possibly being TRBD1 (5 bases). The germline CDR1 and CDR2 sequences are SGHRS and YFSETQ. V lost 0 bases and J lost 5, with 8 bases in between. The CDR3 length is 14 residues.

The J gene is TRBJ2-5, the V gene TRBV5-1; D possibly uses TRBD1 or TRBD2 (6 bases each). Germline CDR1 and CDR2: SGHRS and YFSETQ. Trimming removed 3 bases at V and 4 bases at J, with 10 bases between. The CDR3 loop spans 13 amino acids. This chain's CDR3 is CASSSGGGETQYF. Here the CDR3 DNA reads TGCGCCAGCAGCTCCGGGGGCGGAGAGACCCAGTACTTC.

The J gene is TRBJ2-3, the V gene TRBV30; possible D gene TRBD1, 5 bases. Germline values: CDR1 GTSNPN, CDR2 SVGIG (reference sequence). CDR3 length equals 13 residues. Trimming took off 4 bases at V and 0 bases at J, with 8 bases between the two ends. CDR3 bases: TGTGCCTGGACCAGGGAAAGCACAGATACGCAGTATTTT. This codes for CAWTRESTDTQYF.

The CDR3 protein is CASAPSGRAEDTQYF. The CDR3 nucleotides read TGCGCCAGCGCACCTAGTGGGCGGGCGGAGGATACGCAGTATTTT. The genes are TRBV5-1 and TRBJ2-3, with D possibly matching TRBD2 (5 bases). Germline V gene lookup returns CDR1 SGHRS and CDR2 YFSETQ. The CDR3 has 15 amino acids. The V and J ends lost 7 bases and 6 bases respectively, with 21 bases between them.

The rearrangement links TRBV29-1 to TRBJ1-2; no definite D call. CDR3 length equals 11 residues. V lost 3 bases to trimming and J lost 5 bases, with 7 bases between them. Germline V gives CDR1 SQVTM, CDR2 ANQGSEA. The DNA for the CDR3 is TGCAGCGTTGAGATAATATATGGCTACACCTTC. Translated: CSVEIIYGYTF.

The chain uses TRBV2 and TRBJ1-2; 8 bases match TRBD1. V shed 7 bases and J 1 base; nucleotides not matched to a gene: 29. Germline V CDR1 and CDR2: SNHLY, FYNNEI. The CDR3 length is 22 residues. CDR3 in amino acids: CASTYLRRQGKVTTTDNYGYTF. CDR3 in DNA: TGTGCCAGCACCTACCTTCGTCGACAGGGGAAGGTGACGACAACAGATAACTATGGCTACACCTTC.

The V gene is TRBV29-1, the J gene TRBJ1-1, with D tentatively TRBD1 (5 bases). Germline-derived CDR1 and CDR2 are SQVTM and ANQGSEA. Trimming pared 7 bases from V and 1 base from J, leaving 13 bases between. The CDR3 consists of 13 residues. The CDR3 sequence: CSAADTANTEAFF. For the CDR3, the DNA is TGCAGCGCTGCGGACACGGCGAACACTGAAGCTTTCTTT.

The chain joins TRBV7-2 to TRBJ1-1, with 10 positions matching TRBD1. This CDR3 is built from 16 residues. Trimming cost V 1 base and J 2 bases; bases outside gene matches: 4. CDR1 and CDR2 from the germline V gene are SGHTA and FQGNSA. CDR3 sequence (DNA): TGTGCCAGCAGCTTAGAGGGACAGGGGATCAACACTGAAGCTTTCTTT. The encoded protein is CASSLEGQGINTEAFF.

Only a few counts were recorded for this clone. This chain connects TRBV4-2 to TRBJ1-4; tentative D call: TRBD1 (5 bases). From germline, CDR1 is LGHNA and CDR2 YNFKEQ. This CDR3 contains 14 residues. Deletions cut 0 bases from V and 8 bases from J, with 10 bases between. DNA for the CDR3: TGTGCCAGCAGCCAAGACAGGGTAGAGGAAAAACTGTTTTTT. As protein: CASSQDRVEEKLFF.

V usage is TRBV20-1 and J usage is TRBJ2-5; tentatively, D is TRBD1 (6 bases). V gave up 5 bases and J gave up 5 bases, with 9 bases separating them. Germline V lookup: CDR1 DFQATT, CDR2 SNEGSKA (reference sequence). The CDR3 sequence is 11 residues long. The CDR3 DNA reads as TGCAGTGCTTGGCAGGGGGAGACCCAGTACTTC. It translates to CSAWQGETQYF.

The chain recombines TRBV30 with TRBJ2-1; 7 nucleotides match TRBD2. V trimming: 2 bases; J trimming: 2 bases; junction bases outside the gene matches: 6. The germline gives CDR1 GTSNPN, CDR2 SVGIG (reference sequence). This CDR3 is built from 15 residues. The CDR3 DNA is TGTGCCTGGAGTCGCCAGCGGGGCACCTACAATGAGCAGTTCTTC. It yields the protein CAWSRQRGTYNEQFF.

This chain uses TRBV7-9 with TRBJ2-3; 12 positions match TRBD2. Germline V gene lookup returns CDR1 SEHNR and CDR2 FQNEAQ (reference sequence). There are 15 residues in the CDR3. With 5 bases clipped from V and 2 bases from J, the junction kept 2 bases outside the gene matches. CDR3 region: CASSRTSGNTDTQYF. CDR3 DNA sequence: TGTGCCAGCAGCCGGACTAGCGGGAACACAGATACGCAGTATTTT. The complete variable domain, with remaining parts taken from reference TRBV7-9 and TRBJ2-3, reads DTGVSQNPRHKITKRGQNVTFRCDPISEHNRLYWYRQTLGQGPEFLTYFQNEAQLEKSRLLSDRFSAERPKGSFSTLEIQRTEQGDSAMYLCASSRTSGNTDTQYFGPGTRLTVL.